The 22 T cell receptor beta chains reported below all come from one sample, sequenced in a study of Ad26.COV2.S vaccination and SARS-CoV-2 variants. Sample treatment: 15 to 20 received Ad26.COV2.S at low or high dose, single or two shots; 5 received placebo; per-sample allocation not given. Specimens were obtained on day 63 following the first vaccine or placebo injection. Profiling relied on immunoSEQ multiplex PCR, and the TCRdb table lists in-frame clones only, not all of them. Here the sample spans about 350,000 clones, 88% being singletons. The sequencing used peripheral blood, collected in a trial of Ad26.COV2.S vaccine versus placebo. These receptors were collected from a person aged 18-60 years who received the Ad26.COV2.S COVID-19 vaccine or a placebo.

The chain combines TRBV28 with TRBJ2-7; maybe TRBD2 (5 bases). This CDR3 spans 12 amino acids. Germline V gene lookup returns CDR1 MDHEN and CDR2 SYDVKM. V lost 2 bases and J 6 bases, leaving 8 bases between the germline ends. DNA of the CDR3: TGTGCCAGCAGTTTAATGAGGGCCGAGCAGTACTTC. Translated, it gives CASSLMRAEQYF.

This clone was seen only once. The chain is built from TRBV4-3 and TRBJ1-5, with TRBD1 as a possible D gene (5 bases). Germline-derived CDR1 and CDR2 are LGHNA and YSLEER. The CDR3 totals 16 residues. Trimming left V 0 bases short and J 3 bases short, with 12 bases between. Here the CDR3 DNA reads TGCGCCAGCAGCCAAGATTGGGGCAGGGTCAATCAGCCCCAGCATTTT. It codes for CASSQDWGRVNQPQHF.

This sequence joins TRBV19 and TRBJ2-3; D possibly corresponds to TRBD2 (6 bases). The germline V gene encodes CDR1 LNHDA and CDR2 SQIVND (reference sequence). CDR3 size: 17 residues. As DNA, the CDR3 is TGTGCTTCCGGTACGGGGGAGAGCGAGGTTAGGGCAGATACGCAGTATTTT. Translated, it gives CASGTGESEVRADTQYF.

This clone was recorded at least ten times. This chain connects TRBV2 to TRBJ1-2; 8 nucleotides match TRBD1. V was clipped by 7 bases and J by 7 bases; unmatched bases: 8. Per germline, CDR1 SNHLY and CDR2 FYNNEI. The length of the CDR3 is 13 residues. CDR3 region: CASNRDRGSGYTF. The CDR3 region has the DNA TGTGCCAGCAACCGTGACAGGGGAAGTGGCTACACCTTC.

CDR3 in DNA: TGTGCCATCAGTGAATCAGCCCTTGATAATTCACCCCTCCACTTT. This encodes CAISESALDNSPLHF. This rearrangement joins TRBV10-3 to TRBJ1-6; D not resolved. V was trimmed by 3 bases and J by 5 bases, leaving 11 bases between them. Germline CDR1 is ENHRY and CDR2 is SYGVKD. CDR3 length: 15 residues.

V usage is TRBV6-1 and J usage is TRBJ2-1; D gene uncertain. V lost 0 bases, J lost 9 bases, and 12 bases lay in between. The CDR3 length is 14 residues. CDR1 and CDR2 from the germline V gene are MNHNS and SASEGT. This CDR3 reads CASSEATTPGEQFF. The CDR3 DNA reads TGTGCCAGCAGTGAAGCGACGACTCCGGGTGAGCAGTTCTTC.

This clone was detected only a few times. V gene TRBV7-8 combines with J gene TRBJ2-3, with 7 positions matching TRBD2. The V gene's germline CDR1 is SGHVS and CDR2 FQNEAQ. There are 16 residues in the CDR3. After removal of 5 bases from V and 3 bases from J, the junction contained 11 bases not matched to a gene. CDR3 DNA sequence: TGTGCCAGCAGCCCTGTCCGGGGGGTGAGGACAGATACGCAGTATTTT. The encoded protein is CASSPVRGVRTDTQYF. Full variable domain (remainder filled in from reference TRBV7-8 and TRBJ2-3): GAGVSQSPRYKVAKRGQDVALRCDPISGHVSLFWYQQALGQGPEFLTYFQNEAQLDKSGLPSDRFFAERPEGSVSTLKIQRTQQEDSAVYLCASSPVRGVRTDTQYFGPGTRLTVL.

The rearrangement links TRBV5-6 to TRBJ2-1, with D perhaps TRBD1 or TRBD2 (6 bases each). CDR3 length: 13 amino acids. From germline, CDR1 is SGHDT and CDR2 YYEEEE. Trimming pared 1 base from V and 9 bases from J, leaving 11 bases between. The chain's CDR3 is CASSLWGAGEQFF. The CDR3 DNA follows: TGTGCCAGCAGCTTGTGGGGGGCCGGTGAGCAGTTCTTC. Drawing the rest from reference TRBV5-6 and TRBJ2-1, the complete variable domain is DAGVTQSPTHLIKTRGQQVTLRCSPKSGHDTVSWYQQALGQGPQFIFQYYEEEERQRGNFPDRFSGHQFPNYSSELNVNALLLGDSALYLCASSLWGAGEQFFGPGTRLTVL.

This chain uses TRBV2 with TRBJ2-3, with 8 bases matching TRBD2. CDR1 SNHLY and CDR2 FYNNEI come from the germline V gene. V lost 4 bases and J lost 5; bases outside the gene matches: 8. CDR3 length: 15 residues. CDR3 sequence (DNA): TGTGCCAGCAGTGTAGGAAATAGCGGGGTAGATACGCAGTATTTT. Encoded protein: CASSVGNSGVDTQYF.

CDR3 region: CASSLRQVRNYGYTF. The CDR3 DNA is TGCGCCAGCAGCTTAAGACAGGTTCGAAACTATGGCTACACCTTC. This chain connects TRBV5-1 to TRBJ1-2; TRBD1 might be the D (6 bases). Trimming cost V 2 bases and J 2 bases, with 13 bases left between them. The CDR3 covers 15 residues. Germline lookup yields CDR1 SGHRS and CDR2 YFSETQ.

The V gene is TRBV6-1, the J gene TRBJ2-1; D is unclear. Germline-derived CDR1 and CDR2 are MNHNS and SASEGT. The CDR3 spans 12 residues. Deletions cut 2 bases from V and 11 bases from J, with 10 bases between. The CDR3 protein is CASSESLYQQFF. The CDR3 region has the DNA TGTGCCAGCAGTGAAAGTTTGTACCAGCAGTTCTTC.

With regard to this clone: This specimen includes other DNA sequences encoding the same CDR3. The J gene is TRBJ1-1, the V gene TRBV15, with D possibly being TRBD1 (5 bases). The germline gives CDR1 LNHNV, CDR2 YYDKDF (reference sequence). V was cut by 6 bases and J by 4 bases, with 18 bases left in between. CDR3 length equals 15 residues. DNA of the CDR3: TGTGCCACCAGTGCAGGGTGGGCCCTAGGCACTGAAGCTTTCTTT. Amino acid sequence: CATSAGWALGTEAFF.

This chain connects TRBV7-6 to TRBJ2-7; the match to TRBD2 covers 10 bases. Germline CDR1 SGHVS, CDR2 FNYEAQ. V was pared by 3 bases and J by 2 bases, with 7 bases of the junction left unmatched. This CDR3 contains 16 residues. CDR3 DNA sequence: TGTGCCAGCAGCTTGGTTACGAGCGGGGGGGCCTACGAGCAGTACTTC. This encodes CASSLVTSGGAYEQYF.

The chain is built from TRBV2 and TRBJ2-3, with 7 positions matching TRBD2. Germline loops: CDR1 SNHLY, CDR2 FYNNEI. This CDR3 is 15 amino acids long. The V segment lost 8 bases and the J segment 3 bases; nucleotides outside the gene matches: 11. The CDR3 sequence is CASGRIAGGTDTQYF. DNA for the CDR3: TGTGCCAGCGGAAGGATAGCGGGTGGGACAGATACGCAGTATTTT.

The J gene is TRBJ1-1, the V gene TRBV28; D is uncertain. The germline V gene encodes CDR1 MDHEN and CDR2 SYDVKM. This CDR3 is 10 amino acids long. Trimming shortened V by 6 bases and J by 7 bases, and 6 bases separated the two germline ends. The chain's CDR3 is CASRGSEAFF. The CDR3, as DNA: TGTGCCAGCAGGGGGAGTGAAGCTTTCTTT.

As to this clone: Other nucleotide sequences in the sample specify the same CDR3. The chain combines TRBV9 with TRBJ2-3; TRBD2 is a possible D gene (7 bases). The CDR3 length is 16 residues. The germline gives CDR1 SGDLS, CDR2 YYNGEE. V was cut by 0 bases and J by 3 bases, with 14 bases left in between. The CDR3: CASSVGGGAGTDTQYF. CDR3 nucleotides: TGTGCCAGCAGCGTAGGCGGGGGCGCGGGGACAGATACGCAGTATTTT.

The V gene is TRBV5-5, the J gene TRBJ2-3; D gene ambiguous. Trimming pared 0 bases from V and 2 bases from J, leaving 7 bases between. This CDR3 is built from 14 residues. Germline CDR1 is SGHKS and CDR2 is YYEKEE (reference sequence). The DNA for the CDR3 is TGTGCCAGCAGCTTGGAACAGTACACAGATACGCAGTATTTT. Its translation: CASSLEQYTDTQYF.

The chain combines TRBV7-2 with TRBJ2-1, with D possibly being TRBD2 (6 bases). There are 14 residues in the CDR3. V shed 2 bases and J shed 5 bases, with 10 bases lying between them. The germline V gene has CDR1 SGHTA and CDR2 FQGNSA. DNA for the CDR3: TGTGCCAGCAGCTTAAAGGGAGGACACAATGAGCAGTTCTTC. It yields the protein CASSLKGGHNEQFF.

The chain uses TRBV4-1 and TRBJ1-2; D gene ambiguous. Looked up from germline, CDR1 is MGHRA and CDR2 is YSYEKL. The CDR3 is 14 amino acids. V gave up 4 bases and J gave up 4 bases, with 13 bases separating them. CDR3 DNA: TGCGCCAGCAGCCCCACCCTTTTTAGCTATGGCTACACCTTC. Its protein is CASSPTLFSYGYTF.

The table lists this clone with a count of one. The V gene is TRBV7-2, the J gene TRBJ2-7, with D maybe TRBD1 (6 bases). The V and J ends lost 5 bases and 4 bases respectively, with 15 bases between them. This CDR3 is built from 14 residues. CDR1 SGHTA and CDR2 FQGNSA come from the germline V gene. DNA for the CDR3: TGTGCCAGCAGCCTCCGGGACAAAATTTACGAGCAGTACTTC. Protein product: CASSLRDKIYEQYF. The variable domain in full, with the rest retrieved from reference TRBV7-2 and TRBJ2-7, is GAGVSQSPSNKVTEKGKDVELRCDPISGHTALYWYRQSLGQGLEFLIYFQGNSAPDKSGLPSDRFSAERTGGSVSTLTIQRTQQEDSAVYLCASSLRDKIYEQYFGPGTRLTVT.

This chain joins TRBV5-1 and TRBJ2-4, with D tentatively TRBD1 (6 bases). Per the germline V gene, CDR1 is SGHRS and CDR2 is YFSETQ. The CDR3 consists of 15 residues. Trimming took 4 bases from V and 2 from J, leaving 13 bases between them. CDR3: CASSEWTDPKNIQYF. The CDR3 DNA reads as TGCGCCAGCAGCGAATGGACAGATCCCAAAAACATTCAGTACTTC.

This clone turned up a few times. CDR3 protein: CASSLLSRGTSGSSTGELFF. The CDR3 DNA sequence: TGTGCCAGCAGCCTTCTGTCTAGGGGGACTAGCGGGAGTTCGACCGGGGAGCTGTTTTTT. The genes are TRBV3-1 (or the pseudogene TRBV3-2) and TRBJ2-2, with 14 bases lining up with TRBD2. CDR1 is LGHDT and CDR2 is YNNKEL in the germline V gene (reference sequence). V dropped 4 bases and J dropped 5; count of bases not matched to a gene: 15. The CDR3 consists of 20 residues.